The rows below give T cell receptor beta chains drawn from one sample of a study of blood T cells in healthy people across ages. TCRdb ran MiXCR on the 5' RACE reads and lists one entry per CDR3 protein. The sample includes hundreds of thousands of distinct CDR3 sequences, more than 50% seen only once; the top ten take roughly 25%. The sample comprised blood. The receptors originated from a man aged 40-50 years in good health. The conserved cysteine and the conserved F or W are not part of the CDR3 here.

V | CDR3
TRBV27 | ASSLFEDKSTDTQY
TRBV12-3/TRBV12-4 | ASSPNSGRAYEQY
TRBV12-3/TRBV12-4 | ASNDRGQGYNEQF
TRBV25-1 | ASSSRQGDIRQETQY
TRBV20-1 | SADGGLAYNEQF
TRBV4-1 | ASSHGLVQHTDTQY
TRBV5-1 | ASSLNSDLH
TRBV15 | ATSRDRNSHNTEAF
TRBV4-2 | ASSQEPSGGSYEQY
TRBV6-5 | ASSYSYPAGGERNIQY
TRBV7-2 | ASREEGGSSSYEQY
TRBV11-2 | ASDRSDTQY
TRBV20-1 | SARDPGLGVCGQF
TRBV7-8 | ASSSGQGGLSNYGYT
TRBV24-1 | ATSAGTSGRGQETQY
TRBV24-1 | ATSDETGRLYNEQY
TRBV29-1 | SSIAGVYKEQF
TRBV28 | ASSLPQGINIQY
TRBV2 | ASSWDTGATDTQY